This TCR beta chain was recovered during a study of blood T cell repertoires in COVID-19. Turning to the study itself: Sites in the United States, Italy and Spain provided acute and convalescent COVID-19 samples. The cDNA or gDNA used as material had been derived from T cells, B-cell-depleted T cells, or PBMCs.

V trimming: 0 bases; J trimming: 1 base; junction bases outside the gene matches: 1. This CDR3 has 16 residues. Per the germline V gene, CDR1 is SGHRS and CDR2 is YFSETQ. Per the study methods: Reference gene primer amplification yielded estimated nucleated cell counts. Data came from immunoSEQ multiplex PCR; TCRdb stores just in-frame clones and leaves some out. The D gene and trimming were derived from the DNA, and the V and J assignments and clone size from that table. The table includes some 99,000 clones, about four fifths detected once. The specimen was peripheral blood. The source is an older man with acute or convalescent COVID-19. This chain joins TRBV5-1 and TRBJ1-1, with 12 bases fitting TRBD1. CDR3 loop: CASSLAGQGANTEAFF. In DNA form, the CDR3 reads TGCGCCAGCAGCTTGGCGGGACAGGGGGCGAACACTGAAGCTTTCTTT.